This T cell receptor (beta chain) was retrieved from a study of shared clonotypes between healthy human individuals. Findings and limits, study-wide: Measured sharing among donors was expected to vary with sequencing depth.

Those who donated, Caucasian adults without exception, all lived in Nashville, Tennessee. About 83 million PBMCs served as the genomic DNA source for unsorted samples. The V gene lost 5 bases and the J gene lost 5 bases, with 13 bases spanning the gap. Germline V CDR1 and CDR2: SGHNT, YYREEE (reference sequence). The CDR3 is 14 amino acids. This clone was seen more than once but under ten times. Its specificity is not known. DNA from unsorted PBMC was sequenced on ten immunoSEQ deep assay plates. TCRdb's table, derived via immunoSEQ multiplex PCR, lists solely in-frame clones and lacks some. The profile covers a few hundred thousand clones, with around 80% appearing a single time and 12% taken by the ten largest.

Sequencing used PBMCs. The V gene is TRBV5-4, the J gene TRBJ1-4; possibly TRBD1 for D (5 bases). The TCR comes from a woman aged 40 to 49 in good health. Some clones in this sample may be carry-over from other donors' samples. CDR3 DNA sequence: TGTGCCAGCAGGCGGGACGGAGGGAATGAAAAACTGTTTTTT. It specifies CASRRDGGNEKLFF.